Described below is a single TCR beta chain sequence and its context. TCRdb keeps only in-frame clones here, not all; method: immunoSEQ multiplex PCR. The sample carries approximately 200,000 clones, over 75% recorded once. This specimen comes from a study of blood T cell repertoires in COVID-19. Germline V gene sequence: CDR1 SGHAT, CDR2 FQNNGV. V shed 6 bases and J 5 bases; nucleotides not matched to a gene: 4. This CDR3 has 13 residues. Sequencing was performed on PBMCs or T cells enriched from blood (not recorded which). This chain joins TRBV11-2 and TRBJ2-5; TRBD2 matches 9 bases. This sequence originates from a man aged 25 to 45 in a cohort exposed to, infected with or recovered from COVID-19 (not recorded which). CDR3 DNA sequence: TGTGCCAGCAGGGTAGCGGGAGATGAGACCCAGTACTTC. Translation gives CASRVAGDETQYF.